The subject of this entry is one T cell receptor (beta chain). Its target is not known. This sample is part of a study of lymphopenia after photon versus proton radiotherapy. Study observations and caveats: Relative stability marked proton patients; photon patients lost diversity and naive cells. After the lymphocyte nadir, photon-treated repertoires showed oligoclonal expansion, especially of CD8+ Temra cells.

Profiling relied on immunoSEQ multiplex PCR, and the TCRdb table lists in-frame clones only, not all of them. The repertoire holds 40,000 to 45,000 clones, with around 84% as singletons. With 4 bases removed from V and 0 bases from J, the gap between germline ends came to 10 bases. Germline V lookup: CDR1 MNHEY, CDR2 SVGAGI. The CDR3 extends over 14 amino acids. The genes are TRBV6-5 and TRBJ2-7; D is possibly TRBD2 (7 bases). This sequence was found in an older woman with pancreatic cancer. Some clones in this sample may be carry-over from other donors' samples. The sample in question was peripheral blood, obtained from a patient treated with proton-based radiotherapy. The CDR3 sequence: CASSWGGSSYEQYF. The CDR3 nucleotides read TGTGCCAGCAGTTGGGGGGGCTCCTCCTACGAGCAGTACTTC.